This T cell receptor beta chain was sequenced during a study of T cell responses to AZD1222 COVID-19 vaccine. Points from the study as a whole: Compared with day 0, the breadth and depth of the Spike-specific TCR repertoire rose significantly after two doses of AZD1222. Of the AZD1222 recipients, only 5 or 6 were seropositive at baseline. Dominant CD4 TCR responses targeted spike regions 160-218 and 743-854.

Per the germline V gene, CDR1 is WNHNN and CDR2 is SYGVQD (reference sequence). V lost 6 bases and J 0 bases, leaving 11 bases between the germline ends. The CDR3 length is 14 residues. Researchers grouped second doses given at about 4 or about 12 weeks into one pool. Regarding this clone: The antigen remains undetermined.

Generated by immunoSEQ multiplex PCR, the TCRdb table keeps only in-frame clones and is missing some. Of nearly 200,000 clones listed, roughly 92% are singletons. The TCR sequence derives from an adult who received the AZD1222 COVID-19 vaccine. This chain links TRBV10-1 with TRBJ1-1, with a possible D match to TRBD1 (5 bases). This specimen consisted of peripheral blood, obtained 28 days after the second AZD1222 dose. This CDR3 reads CASSARTLNTEAFF. CDR3 DNA sequence: TGCGCCAGCAGCGCTCGGACATTGAACACTGAAGCTTTCTTT.